One sample yielded the 9 T cell receptor beta chains listed below, sequenced in a study of T cell repertoires in cytomegalovirus infection. TCRdb itself ran the reads through MiXCR, one entry per CDR3 protein. The profile shows 130,000 or so distinct CDR3 sequences, under 8% of them singletons. What was sequenced was PBMCs. Receptors originate from a human donor in good health (CMV status not recorded). Some clones in this sample may be carry-over from other donors' samples.

The count of this clonotype is one. This could be a read error, since a much larger clone is one nucleotide away. V is TRBV24-1 and J is TRBJ2-5; unclear D gene. In germline, CDR1 is KGHDR, CDR2 SFDVKD. The V end was cut by 9 bases, the J end by 5 bases, with 15 bases between. The CDR3 length is 13 residues. The CDR3 DNA reads as TGTGCCACCGGCGATGGAAGGGCCGAGACCCAGTACTTC. Translation: CATGDGRAETQYF.

In its sample, this clonotype was seen a few times. This chain uses TRBV18 with TRBJ1-2, with D maybe TRBD1 (6 bases). The V gene's germline CDR1 is KGHSH and CDR2 LQKENI. CDR3 length equals 14 residues. The germline V and J ends were trimmed by 2 bases and 7 bases, with 14 bases remaining between them. DNA for the CDR3: TGTGCCAGCTCACCAAAAACAGGGCCTCGTGGCTACACCTTC. Translated, it gives CASSPKTGPRGYTF.

In its sample, this clonotype was seen many times. The chain uses TRBV7-2 and TRBJ2-3; 10 bases are shared with TRBD2. With 6 bases clipped from V and 0 bases from J, the junction kept 6 bases outside the gene matches. Germline CDR1 and CDR2: SGHTA and FQGNSA. The CDR3 is made up of 16 amino acids. CDR3 sequence: CASSWSGGDSTDTQYF. Here the CDR3 DNA reads TGTGCCAGCAGTTGGAGCGGGGGGGATAGCACAGATACGCAGTATTTT.

At least ten counts were recorded for this clonotype. This sequence joins TRBV7-2 and TRBJ1-2; the match to TRBD1 covers 9 bases. Germline V gene lookup returns CDR1 SGHTA and CDR2 FQGNSA. The CDR3 sequence is 16 residues long. J was trimmed by 3 bases and V by 0 bases; bases with no gene match: 5. CDR3: CASSLAWTGEDYGYTF. CDR3 DNA sequence: TGTGCCAGCAGCTTAGCGTGGACAGGGGAGGACTATGGCTACACCTTC.

This clonotype was counted at least ten times. The V call is TRBV28, the J call TRBJ2-2; D possibly uses TRBD1 or TRBD2 (6 bases each). V was clipped by 3 bases and J by 6 bases, with 20 bases between them. This CDR3 is 17 amino acids long. Per the germline V gene, CDR1 is MDHEN and CDR2 is SYDVKM. Written as DNA, the CDR3 is TGTGCCAGCAGTTTGACCGGGGGCTCCGCCGGCGCCGGGGAGCTGTTTTTT. Protein sequence: CASSLTGGSAGAGELFF.

This clonotype was recorded many times. This chain uses TRBV10-3 with TRBJ2-3; D unclear. Between the trimmed V and J ends, which lost 2 bases and 6 bases, there was a span of 6 bases. CDR3 length equals 12 residues. CDR1 is ENHRY and CDR2 is SYGVKD in the germline V gene. CDR3 loop: CAISEISDTQYF. The CDR3 coding sequence is TGTGCCATCAGTGAGATCAGTGATACGCAGTATTTT.

A few counts support this clonotype. V is TRBV6-2 or TRBV6-3 and J is TRBJ1-1; D gene unclear. In germline, CDR1 is MNHEY, CDR2 SVGEGT. This CDR3 is 14 amino acids long. V lost 2 bases to trimming and J lost 5 bases, with 12 bases between them. The CDR3 DNA reads TGTGCCAGCAGTTACATTGAGAGGCGGACTGAAGCTTTCTTT. Protein: CASSYIERRTEAFF.

This clonotype was observed at least ten times. The junction does not match germline at one end; this may be a read error. This sequence joins TRBV19 and TRBJ1-5; D uncertain. CDR3 size: 11 residues. Germline V CDR1 and CDR2: LNHDA, SQIVND (reference sequence). This CDR3 reads CPPSSNQPQHF. CDR3 DNA sequence: TGCCCCCCCTCGAGCAATCAGCCCCAGCATTTT.

In this sample, this clonotype turned up many times. V usage is TRBV7-3 and J usage is TRBJ1-2; perhaps TRBD1 as D (5 bases). Germline V gene data show CDR1 as SGHTA and CDR2 as FQGTGA. Trimming took 0 bases from V and 3 from J, leaving 5 bases between them. This CDR3 has 13 residues. The CDR3 here is CASSLTQDYGYTF. CDR3 nucleotides: TGTGCCAGCAGCTTAACACAGGACTATGGCTACACCTTC.